This T cell receptor (beta chain) is drawn from a study of T cells in Graves' hyperthyroidism and ophthalmopathy. TCR beta CDR3 region amplification was performed from RNA transcripts. The HTBI set primed first-round TCR CDR3 RT-PCR. TCRdb re-called the multiplex PCR reads through MiXCR, storing one row per CDR3 protein. The data hold hundreds of thousands of distinct CDR3 sequences, with 15% to 19% observed a single time. This clonotype has at least ten counts. The CDR3 consists of 15 residues. Germline assignment: CDR1 SGDLS and CDR2 YYNGEE. V lost 3 bases and J 0 bases, leaving 12 bases between the germline ends.

The J gene is TRBJ1-1, the V gene TRBV9; unclear D gene. What was sequenced was blood. This clonotype was obtained from a woman between 18 and 29 years old with Graves' hyperthyroidism. Here the CDR3 DNA reads TGTGCCAGCAGCGAGGCCACAGACATGAACACTGAAGCTTTCTTT. Protein product: CASSEATDMNTEAFF.